This TCR beta chain was profiled in a study of cytotoxic CD8 clonotypes in ibrutinib-treated CLL. Only a few counts were recorded for this clone. Germline V lookup: CDR1 SEHNR, CDR2 FQNEAQ (reference sequence). The CDR3 contains 15 residues. The V end lost 5 bases, the J end lost 1 base, and 13 bases lay between the germline ends. Method: immunoSEQ multiplex PCR; TCRdb's copy keeps in-frame clones and lacks some. The sample consists of about 85,000 clones, 70% to 80% of them appearing once. This chain uses TRBV7-9 with TRBJ2-3, with D possibly TRBD2 on 5 matching bases. This TCR was sampled from a human donor with chronic lymphocytic leukemia. Sequencing used PBMCs, obtained after 12 months of ibrutinib treatment. CDR3 sequence reads: CASSPSGRGTDTQYF. The CDR3 DNA sequence: TGTGCCAGCAGCCCGAGCGGTAGGGGCACAGATACGCAGTATTTT.